This T cell receptor beta chain is drawn from a study of T cell changes during pregnancy in multiple sclerosis. V shed 4 bases, J shed 0 bases, and the junction held 5 bases outside the gene matches. The CDR3 sequence is 17 residues long. Germline V lookup: CDR1 SGHDN, CDR2 FVKESK. Here immunoSEQ multiplex PCR was the method, and the copy in TCRdb shows in-frame clones only, minus some. The data hold fewer than 50,000 clones, with around nine tenths observed a single time. This chain uses TRBV14 with TRBJ2-3; 12 bases line up with TRBD2. This TCR derives from a female donor in good health, enrolled as a control in a pregnancy study. This specimen consisted of CD4+ T cells from peripheral blood mononuclear cells, obtained in the second trimester of pregnancy. The CDR3 is CASSPLAGGPSTDTQYF. CDR3 nucleotides: TGTGCCAGCAGCCCTCTAGCGGGGGGGCCTAGCACAGATACGCAGTATTTT.